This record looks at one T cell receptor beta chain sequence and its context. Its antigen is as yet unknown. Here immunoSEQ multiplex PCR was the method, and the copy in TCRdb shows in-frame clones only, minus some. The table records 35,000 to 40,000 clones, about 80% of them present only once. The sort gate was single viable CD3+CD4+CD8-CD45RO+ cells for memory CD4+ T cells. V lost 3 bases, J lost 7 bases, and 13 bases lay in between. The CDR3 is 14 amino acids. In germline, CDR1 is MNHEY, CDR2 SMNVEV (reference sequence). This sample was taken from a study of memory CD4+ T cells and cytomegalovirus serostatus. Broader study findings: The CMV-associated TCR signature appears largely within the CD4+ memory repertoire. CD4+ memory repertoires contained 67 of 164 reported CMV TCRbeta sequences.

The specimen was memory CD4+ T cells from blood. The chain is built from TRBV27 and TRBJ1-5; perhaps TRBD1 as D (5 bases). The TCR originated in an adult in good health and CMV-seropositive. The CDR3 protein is CASSFSQGGQPQHF. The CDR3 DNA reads TGTGCCAGCAGTTTTAGTCAGGGCGGCCAGCCCCAGCATTTT.